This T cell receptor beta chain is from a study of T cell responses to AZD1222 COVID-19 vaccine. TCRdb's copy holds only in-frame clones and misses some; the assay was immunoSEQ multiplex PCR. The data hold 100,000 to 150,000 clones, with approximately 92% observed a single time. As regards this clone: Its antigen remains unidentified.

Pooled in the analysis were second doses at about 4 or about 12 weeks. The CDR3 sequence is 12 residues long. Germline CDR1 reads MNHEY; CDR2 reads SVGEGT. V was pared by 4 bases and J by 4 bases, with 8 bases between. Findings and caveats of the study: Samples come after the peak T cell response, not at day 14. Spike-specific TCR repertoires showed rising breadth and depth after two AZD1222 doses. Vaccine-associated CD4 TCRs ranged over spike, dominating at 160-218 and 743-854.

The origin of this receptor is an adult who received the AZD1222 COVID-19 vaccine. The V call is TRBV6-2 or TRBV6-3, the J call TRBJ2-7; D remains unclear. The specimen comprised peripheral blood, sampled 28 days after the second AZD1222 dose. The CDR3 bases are TGTGCCAGCAGTTCATACCCATACGAGCAGTACTTC. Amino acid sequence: CASSSYPYEQYF.